This section outlines one TCR beta chain sequence together with its context. Its target is unknown. Via MiXCR, TCRdb re-called the 5' RACE reads, giving one row per CDR3 protein. The repertoire holds about 250,000 distinct CDR3 sequences, with 15% as singletons. The data belong to a study of T-cell memory formation after mild COVID-19. The CDR3 consists of 13 residues. V lost 5 bases, J lost 4 bases, and 9 bases lay in between. Findings and limits, study-wide: Among contracting clones, CD4+ were mainly CM/EM and CD8+ enriched in EMRA.

Sequenced input: PBMCs or a T cell subset sorted from them (not recorded which). The source of this sequence is an adult woman who had mild COVID-19 (a few samples of this study predate the infection). Cell type and time point are not known. The chain combines TRBV12-3 or TRBV12-4 with TRBJ2-1, with D perhaps matching TRBD2 (5 bases). As DNA, the CDR3 is TGTGCCAGCAGTCTCCGGGATTACAATGAGCAGTTCTTC. Protein: CASSLRDYNEQFF.